The source of this T cell receptor (beta chain) is a study of CD8+CD57+ T cells in acquired aplastic anemia. Profiling of TCR beta VDJ combinations and CDR3 sequences used genomic DNA as template. One entry per CDR3 protein, called by TCRdb with MiXCR from the reads. Of more than 150,000 distinct CDR3 sequences listed, under 55% were seen once; the top ten hold roughly 3%. The CDR3 has 16 residues. Trimming shortened V by 1 base and J by 5 bases, and 14 bases separated the two germline ends. CDR1 and CDR2 from the germline V gene are LNHNV and YYDKDF (reference sequence). The sequencing input was sorted CD4+, CD8+, or CD8+CD57+ T cells (not recorded which) from PBMCs. The clonotype was recovered from a human donor in good health. This chain joins TRBV15 and TRBJ2-2; a possible D gene is TRBD2 (6 bases). This CDR3 is CATSRAAGTQTGELFF. The CDR3 DNA reads as TGTGCCACCAGCAGAGCGGCCGGGACTCAGACCGGGGAGCTGTTTTTT.